The sequence of this TCR beta chain was determined in a study of cytomegalovirus exposure and HLA in healthy donors. Study context: Previous work identified roughly 120 million unique TCR beta sequences from around 200 million T cells.

The PCR had 60 Vbeta and 13 Jbeta primers. Only in-frame clones appear in the TCRdb table, and some are missing; sequencing was by immunoSEQ multiplex PCR. The sample holds over 120,000 clones, 80% seen once. Study-wide results and caveats: Both high specificity and high sensitivity reportedly marked the classifier's diagnosis of cytomegalovirus status. An analysis that was carried out later associated 15,000 to 20,000 TCR beta sequences with HLA alleles at 0.05 false discovery rate.

V lost 5 bases and J 2 bases, leaving 10 bases between the germline ends. Germline CDR1 reads MNHEY; CDR2 reads SVGAGI. This CDR3 spans 13 amino acids. With regard to this clone: Its antigen is not identified.

The sample comprised PBMCs. The source is a man aged 40-50 years in good health and CMV-seronegative. V gene TRBV6-5 combines with J gene TRBJ2-7, with a possible D match to TRBD1 (6 bases). CDR3 sequence: CASSVRDTYEQYF. The CDR3 region has the DNA TGTGCCAGCAGTGTCCGGGACACCTACGAGCAGTACTTC.